Below are 24 T cell receptor beta chains sequenced from a single sample in a study of blood T cell repertoires in COVID-19. The method was immunoSEQ multiplex PCR; TCRdb's version includes in-frame clones alone and lacks a portion of them. The sample has 100,000 to 140,000 clones, 60% to 85% seen once. Sequenced material: peripheral blood. Source of these receptors: a man in his sixties or seventies with acute or convalescent COVID-19.

In nucleotides, the CDR3 is TGTGCCAGCAGCGCGTCGGGTGTTTATAGCAATCAGCCCCAGCATTTT. Its protein is CASSASGVYSNQPQHF. The chain links TRBV7-9 to TRBJ1-5, with D unresolved. V dropped 5 bases and J dropped 0 bases, with 14 bases sitting between them. The CDR3 is made up of 16 amino acids. Germline assignment: CDR1 SEHNR and CDR2 FQNEAQ (reference sequence).

The rearrangement uses TRBV14 and TRBJ1-1; 9 nucleotides align to TRBD1. The ends lost 3 bases at V and 10 bases at J; junction bases unmatched: 9. CDR3 length: 14 amino acids. CDR1 and CDR2 (germline): SGHDN, FVKESK. The CDR3 sequence is CASSQVGDRVGAFF. DNA of the CDR3: TGTGCCAGCAGCCAGGTAGGGGACAGGGTAGGAGCTTTCTTT.

This chain joins TRBV12-3 or TRBV12-4 and TRBJ2-5, with D unclear. With 3 bases removed from V and 2 bases from J, the gap between germline ends came to 7 bases. CDR3 length equals 13 residues. CDR3 amino acids: CASSLASQETQYF. CDR3 nucleotide sequence: TGTGCCAGCAGTTTGGCCAGTCAAGAGACCCAGTACTTC.

The chain joins TRBV9 to TRBJ2-2; TRBD1 aligns across 9 bases. Per germline, CDR1 SGDLS and CDR2 YYNGEE. The V segment lost 4 bases and the J segment 0 bases; nucleotides outside the gene matches: 1. There are 15 residues in the CDR3. CDR3 sequence (DNA): TGTGCCAGCAGCCGGACAGGGGCGAACACCGGGGAGCTGTTTTTT. Encoded protein: CASSRTGANTGELFF.

The chain combines TRBV7-6 with TRBJ1-5; no firm D call. Trimming removed 6 bases at V and 1 base at J, with 13 bases between. This CDR3 comprises 15 residues. The germline V gene encodes CDR1 SGHVS and CDR2 FNYEAQ. The CDR3 sequence: CASSPEPRSNQPQHF. The DNA of the CDR3 is TGTGCCAGCAGTCCCGAACCCAGGAGCAATCAGCCCCAGCATTTT.

This clone occurred a few times. The chain is built from TRBV6-1 and TRBJ1-1; a possible D gene is TRBD1 (5 bases). Germline V gene data show CDR1 as MNHNS and CDR2 as SASEGT. The CDR3 length is 15 residues. Trimming shortened V by 0 bases and J by 4 bases, and 12 bases separated the two germline ends. This CDR3 reads CASSEAGAGGTEAFF. The CDR3 nucleotides are TGTGCCAGCAGTGAAGCGGGTGCCGGGGGCACTGAAGCTTTCTTT.

The chain uses TRBV19 and TRBJ2-5; the match to TRBD2 covers 11 bases. J gave up 5 bases and V 2 bases, and 7 bases lay outside the gene matches. The CDR3 is made up of 16 amino acids. Germline loops: CDR1 LNHDA, CDR2 SQIVND (reference sequence). CDR3 region: CASSILAGGHGETQYF. In nucleotides, the CDR3 is TGTGCCAGTAGTATACTAGCGGGGGGCCATGGGGAGACCCAGTACTTC.

The V gene is TRBV3-1 (or the pseudogene TRBV3-2), the J gene TRBJ1-5; D possibly corresponds to TRBD1 (6 bases). Germline V gives CDR1 LGHDT, CDR2 YNNKEL (reference sequence). The CDR3 length is 15 residues. Deletions cut 5 bases from V and 1 base from J, with 12 bases between. CDR3 DNA sequence: TGTGCCAGCAGCGAAACAGGACAGAGCAATCAGCCCCAGCATTTT. Translated: CASSETGQSNQPQHF.

There are a few counts of this clone. V usage is TRBV9 and J usage is TRBJ2-7; 9 bases are a match to TRBD1. This CDR3 has 13 amino acids. The germline CDR1 and CDR2 sequences are SGDLS and YYNGEE. Trimming at V came to 4 bases and at J to 4 bases, leaving 3 bases not matched to a gene. CDR3 bases: TGTGCCAGCAGCCCCGGGACAGGGTACGAGCAGTACTTC. Protein product: CASSPGTGYEQYF.

This clone was seen more than once but under ten times. The V call is TRBV9, the J call TRBJ2-5; perhaps TRBD1 as D (5 bases). This CDR3 comprises 16 residues. The V end lost 0 bases, the J end lost 2 bases, and 14 bases lay between the germline ends. Germline CDR1 is SGDLS and CDR2 is YYNGEE. In DNA form, the CDR3 reads TGTGCCAGCAGCGTAGGGGCCAGGGCAAGGCAAGAGACCCAGTACTTC. This gives the protein CASSVGARARQETQYF.

The rearrangement joins TRBV7-2 to TRBJ1-4; 8 nucleotides align to TRBD1. Looked up from germline, CDR1 is SGHTA and CDR2 is FQGNSA. CDR3 length: 15 residues. J gave up 4 bases and V 5 bases, and 6 bases lay outside the gene matches. The CDR3 coding sequence is TGTGCCAGCAGCACAGACAGGGGCTTTAATGAAAAACTGTTTTTT. Protein product: CASSTDRGFNEKLFF.

About this clone itself: A junction boundary mismatches the germline segment, possibly from a read error. CDR3 amino acids: CASSQDPGGENF. The CDR3 nucleotides are TGTGCCAGCAGCCAAGACCCAGGGGGCGAGAACTTC. The chain links TRBV3-1 (or the pseudogene TRBV3-2) to TRBJ2-5, with 8 positions matching TRBD1. Germline V lookup: CDR1 LGHDT, CDR2 YNNKEL (reference sequence). The CDR3 totals 12 residues.

This clone was counted between two and nine times. The chain joins TRBV7-3 to TRBJ2-3; TRBD2 is a possible D gene (5 bases). Between the trimmed V and J ends, which lost 5 bases and 6 bases, there was a span of 15 bases. The CDR3 is 14 amino acids. Germline-derived CDR1 and CDR2 are SGHTA and FQGTGA. CDR3 protein: CASSLDSTGDTQYF. Here the CDR3 DNA reads TGTGCCAGCAGCCTCGATTCGACGGGGGATACGCAGTATTTT.

V is TRBV6-5 and J is TRBJ1-6; a weak D match, TRBD1 (5 bases). The CDR3 runs to 14 residues. The V end was cut by 7 bases, the J end by 6 bases, with 13 bases between. Germline CDR1 reads MNHEY; CDR2 reads SVGAGI. CDR3 in DNA: TGTGCCAGCAAGCCGTCGGGGGTTAATTCACCCCTCCACTTT. This codes for CASKPSGVNSPLHF.

The chain carries TRBV7-3 and TRBJ2-7; D perhaps matches TRBD1 (5 bases). The CDR3 loop spans 15 amino acids. Looked up from germline, CDR1 is SGHTA and CDR2 is FQGTGA. V lost 2 bases to trimming and J lost 0 bases, with 11 bases between them. CDR3 in DNA: TGTGCCAGCAGCTTAGTGGCAGGGATCTCCTACGAGCAGTACTTC. Translating gives CASSLVAGISYEQYF. Looking up the rest from reference TRBV7-3 and TRBJ2-7 gives the full variable domain: GAGVSQTPSNKVTEKGKYVELRCDPISGHTALYWYRQSLGQGPEFLIYFQGTGAADDSGLPNDRFFAVRPEGSVSTLKIQRTERGDSAVYLCASSLVAGISYEQYFGPGTRLTVT.

This chain connects TRBV6-1 to TRBJ2-1, with TRBD1 identical over 9 bases. Germline-derived CDR1 and CDR2 are MNHNS and SASEGT. The CDR3 length is 12 residues. V lost 1 base, J lost 13 bases, and 2 bases stayed unmatched. The CDR3, as DNA: TGTGCCAGCAGTGAAGTGGACAGGGGACAGTTCTTC. It yields the protein CASSEVDRGQFF.

The rearrangement links TRBV7-2 to TRBJ1-5; no reliable D call. Germline CDR1 reads SGHTA; CDR2 reads FQGNSA. The CDR3 consists of 13 residues. Deletions cut 5 bases from V and 5 bases from J, with 10 bases between. Here the CDR3 reads CASSKQNDQPQHF. The CDR3 nucleotides are TGTGCCAGCAGCAAACAGAACGATCAGCCCCAGCATTTT.

The rearrangement joins TRBV5-4 to TRBJ2-1, with 7 bases identical to TRBD1. CDR1 and CDR2 from the germline V gene are SGHNT and YYREEE (reference sequence). With V trimmed by 4 bases and J by 7 bases, 14 bases remained unmatched. There are 16 residues in the CDR3. This CDR3 is CASSGRHRGLWNEQFF. DNA for the CDR3: TGTGCCAGCAGCGGGCGCCACAGGGGTCTGTGGAATGAGCAGTTCTTC. Together with reference TRBV5-4 and TRBJ2-1, the CDR3 gives the full variable domain: ETGVTQSPTHLIKTRGQQVTLRCSSQSGHNTVSWYQQALGQGPQFIFQYYREEENGRGNFPPRFSGLQFPNYSSELNVNALELDDSALYLCASSGRHRGLWNEQFFGPGTRLTVL.

V gene TRBV5-1 combines with J gene TRBJ1-3; TRBD1 might be the D (6 bases). The CDR3 length is 16 residues. Between the trimmed V and J ends, which lost 0 bases and 2 bases, there was a span of 12 bases. CDR1 and CDR2 from the germline V gene are SGHRS and YFSETQ. The CDR3 is CASSLGGLRAGNTIYF. DNA for the CDR3: TGCGCCAGCAGCTTGGGGGGGCTCAGGGCTGGAAACACCATATATTTT.

The chain recombines TRBV19 with TRBJ1-5; 11 bases align to TRBD1. This CDR3 is 14 amino acids long. The germline gives CDR1 LNHDA, CDR2 SQIVND (reference sequence). After removal of 7 bases from V and 6 bases from J, the junction contained 5 bases not matched to a gene. CDR3 amino acids: CASTRDRGIQPQHF. The CDR3 region has the DNA TGTGCCAGTACCCGGGACAGGGGGATTCAGCCCCAGCATTTT.

The chain couples TRBV24-1 to TRBJ1-2, with TRBD1 as a possible D gene (5 bases). The CDR3 contains 18 residues. Trimming took off 4 bases at V and 4 bases at J, with 24 bases between the two ends. From germline, CDR1 is KGHDR and CDR2 SFDVKD. The chain's CDR3 is CATSEFPPPQTESYGYTF. CDR3 sequence (DNA): TGTGCCACCAGTGAATTCCCCCCACCCCAGACAGAATCCTATGGCTACACCTTC.

This chain joins TRBV3-1 (or the pseudogene TRBV3-2) and TRBJ1-6; 9 nucleotides align to TRBD1. V lost 1 base and J lost 9; bases outside the gene matches: 4. The CDR3 is 15 amino acids. Germline CDR1 is LGHDT and CDR2 is YNNKEL (reference sequence). The CDR3 loop reads CASSQGTGVVSPLHF. CDR3 nucleotide sequence: TGTGCCAGCAGCCAAGGGACAGGGGTTGTTTCACCCCTCCACTTT.

The chain recombines TRBV5-1 with TRBJ1-6; TRBD1 is a possible D gene (6 bases). The V gene lost 1 base and the J gene lost 8 bases, with 10 bases spanning the gap. Germline V gene lookup returns CDR1 SGHRS and CDR2 YFSETQ. This CDR3 comprises 14 residues. For the CDR3, the DNA is TGCGCCAGCAGCTTGACAGGGTTGCATTCACCCCTCCACTTT. Translated, it gives CASSLTGLHSPLHF.

This chain connects TRBV9 to TRBJ1-1; a possible D gene is TRBD1 (5 bases). The CDR3 is made up of 16 amino acids. The germline CDR1 and CDR2 sequences are SGDLS and YYNGEE. V lost 0 bases, J lost 1 base, and 13 bases lay in between. CDR3 sequence: CASSVGFGHQNTEAFF. In DNA form, the CDR3 reads TGTGCCAGCAGCGTAGGATTCGGACACCAGAACACTGAAGCTTTCTTT.